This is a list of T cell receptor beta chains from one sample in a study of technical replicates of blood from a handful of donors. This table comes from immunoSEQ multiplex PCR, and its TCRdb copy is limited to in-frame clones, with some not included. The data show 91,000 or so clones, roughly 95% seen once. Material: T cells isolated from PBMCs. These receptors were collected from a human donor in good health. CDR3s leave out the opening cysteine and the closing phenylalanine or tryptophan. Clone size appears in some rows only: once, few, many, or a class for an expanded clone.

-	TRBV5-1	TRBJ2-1	ASSWRPGLAGAGHNEQF
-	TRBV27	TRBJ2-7	ASSLSSGPSYEQY
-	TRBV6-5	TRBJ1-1	ASTRDRDGTEAF
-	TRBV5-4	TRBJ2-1	ASSPGTSGSLEQF
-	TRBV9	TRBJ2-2	ASSVGTSGRTGELF
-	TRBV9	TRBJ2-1	ASSEILAGVHNEQF
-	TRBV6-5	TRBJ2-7	ASIAFSSYEQY
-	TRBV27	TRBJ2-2	ASSFYGTGNTGELF
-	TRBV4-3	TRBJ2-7	ASSHSFGTGSYEQY
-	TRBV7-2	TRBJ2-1	ASSFRDRDNEQF
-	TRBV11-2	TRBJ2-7	ASSNGGFYEQY
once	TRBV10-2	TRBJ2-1	ASSDAGGPYNEQF
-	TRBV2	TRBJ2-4	ASKGTSANIQY
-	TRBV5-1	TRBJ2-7	ASTGQGIISYEQY
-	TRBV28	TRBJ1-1	ASSLDREITEAF
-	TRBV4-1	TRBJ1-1	ASSQSITEAF
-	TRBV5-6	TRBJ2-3	ASSSSRLAGSTDTQY
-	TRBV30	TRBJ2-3	AWSPGRGQTDTQY
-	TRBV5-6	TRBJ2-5	ASSLAGAGETQY
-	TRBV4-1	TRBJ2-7	ASSQAMGQSYEQY
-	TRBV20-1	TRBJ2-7	SARADYEQY
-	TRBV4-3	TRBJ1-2	ASSHEYDRGYGYT
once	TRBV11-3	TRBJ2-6	ASSLRQGNSGANVLT
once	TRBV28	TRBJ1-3	ASSLLNQAGGNTIY
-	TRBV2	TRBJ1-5	ASSEGGFGNQPQH
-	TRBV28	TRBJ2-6	ASKGRDRASGANVLT
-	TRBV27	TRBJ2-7	ASRQEGTSIHEQY
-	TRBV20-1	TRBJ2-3	SGQGPDTQY
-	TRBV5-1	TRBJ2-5	ASSLERNTGETQY
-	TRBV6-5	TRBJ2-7	ASSYSFSGSYEQY
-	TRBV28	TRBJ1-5	ASTTGGLNQPQH
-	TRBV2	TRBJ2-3	ASSEGLAGTDTQY
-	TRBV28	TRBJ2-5	ASKRGGYRGETQY
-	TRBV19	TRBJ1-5	ASKNTRNQPQH
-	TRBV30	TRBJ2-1	AWSVPQAGGNEQF
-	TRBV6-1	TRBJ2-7	ASSEAPSGSSYEQY
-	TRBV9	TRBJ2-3	ASSKRSGNTDTQY
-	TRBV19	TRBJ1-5	ASTRTGGSNQPQH
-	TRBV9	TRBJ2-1	ASASGVYNEQF
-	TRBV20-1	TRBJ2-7	SAGQGSEQY
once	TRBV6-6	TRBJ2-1	ASSGADNEQF
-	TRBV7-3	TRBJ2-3	ASSLGLAGTADTQY
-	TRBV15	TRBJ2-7	ATSGTGSEQY
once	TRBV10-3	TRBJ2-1	AISESREHPYNEQF
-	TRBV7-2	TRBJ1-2	ASSLGVQGSYT
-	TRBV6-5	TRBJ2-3	ASSPGGESDTQY
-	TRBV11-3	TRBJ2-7	ASSLITGNYEQY
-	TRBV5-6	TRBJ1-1	ASSLIGGDTEAF
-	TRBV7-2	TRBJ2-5	ASTTSGGETQY
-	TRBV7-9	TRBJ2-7	ASSQVGGSYEQY
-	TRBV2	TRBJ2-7	ASSPLAGEVYEQY
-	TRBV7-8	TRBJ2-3	ASSSQGAGTDTQY
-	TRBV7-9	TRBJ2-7	ASSTLVGTAFPYEQY
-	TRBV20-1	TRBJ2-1	SAFPYNEQF
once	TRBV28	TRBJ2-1	ASSFERGGRYNEQF
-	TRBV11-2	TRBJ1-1	ASSPWTGVNTEAF